This T cell receptor beta chain originates from a study of PD-L1 blockade in urothelial cancer. Method: immunoSEQ multiplex PCR; TCRdb's copy keeps in-frame clones and lacks some. Altogether some 25,000 clones are present, roughly 83% being singletons, with the ten largest covering 8% to 10%. V shed 4 bases and J 5 bases; nucleotides not matched to a gene: 12. In germline, CDR1 is SGHRS, CDR2 YFSETQ. This CDR3 is built from 16 residues. The chain has TRBV5-1 and TRBJ2-7, with 10 bases fitting TRBD2. The TCR comes from a man in his 70s with urothelial cancer. Sequenced here: PBMCs, sampled around atezolizumab (anti-PD-L1) treatment. This CDR3 reads CASSPPPGLAIDEQYF. As DNA, the CDR3 is TGCGCCAGCAGCCCGCCTCCGGGACTAGCGATCGACGAGCAGTACTTC.